These 5 T cell receptor beta chains share one sample of origin, sequenced in a study of neurological immune-mediated disorders. TCRdb re-called the 5' RACE reads through MiXCR, storing one row per CDR3 protein. The sample yields roughly 80,000 distinct CDR3 sequences, roughly 17% seen once. The sample taken for sequencing was PBMCs. These receptors all come from a woman aged 40-49 years in good health.

This clonotype was found many times. The chain is built from TRBV20-1 and TRBJ2-1; 8 positions match TRBD1. V lost 2 bases, J lost 8 bases, and 8 bases stayed unmatched. Germline CDR1 and CDR2: DFQATT and SNEGSKA (reference sequence). The CDR3 contains 14 residues. In nucleotides, the CDR3 is TGCAGTGCTAGACACAACAGGGGGTCACATGAGCAGTTCTTC. Translating it yields CSARHNRGSHEQFF.

There are many counts of this clonotype. This sequence joins TRBV7-2 and TRBJ1-3, with 10 bases matching TRBD1. The V gene's germline CDR1 is SGHTA and CDR2 FQGNSA. V shed 5 bases and J 3 bases; nucleotides not matched to a gene: 7. This CDR3 has 16 residues. The CDR3 loop reads CASSPRQGAVGNTIYF. In nucleotides, the CDR3 is TGTGCCAGCAGCCCGCGACAGGGGGCTGTTGGAAACACCATATATTTT.

This clonotype has at least ten counts. A read error may be the cause here, since a much bigger clone is one base away. The chain links TRBV7-2 to TRBJ2-3; D is undetermined. The germline V gene encodes CDR1 SGHTA and CDR2 FQGNSA. Trimming cost V 4 bases and J 1 base, with 6 bases left between them. There are 13 residues in the CDR3. For the CDR3, the DNA is TGTGCCAGCAGCTGGGCCGGCACAGATACGCAGTATTTT. Protein sequence: CASSWAGTDTQYF.

This clonotype has ten or more counts. This chain uses TRBV20-1 with TRBJ1-2; 9 bases fit TRBD1. Germline CDR1 is DFQATT and CDR2 is SNEGSKA (reference sequence). The trim removed 1 base at V and 4 bases at J, leaving 10 bases unmatched. This CDR3 region has 16 residues. CDR3 region: CSARVSLGQGGYGYTF. As DNA, the CDR3 is TGCAGTGCTAGAGTTTCGTTGGGACAGGGCGGCTATGGCTACACCTTC.

Many counts were recorded for this clonotype. The J gene is TRBJ2-3, the V gene TRBV7-3; no clear D gene. V was trimmed by 6 bases and J by 2 bases, leaving 9 bases between them. The CDR3 extends over 13 amino acids. Looked up from germline, CDR1 is SGHTA and CDR2 is FQGTGA. This CDR3 reads CASSSSFTDTQYF. The CDR3 nucleotides read TGTGCCAGCAGTTCGAGCTTCACAGATACGCAGTATTTT.